This T cell receptor (beta chain) originates from a study of metastatic and nonmetastatic thyroid tumors. Study background: The authors compared repertoires across blood and tumor or nodule tissue from malignant and benign thyroid patients.

General study findings and limits: For both blood and tumor, malignant thyroid tumors reportedly showed significantly higher TCR beta diversity than benign nodules did.

This clone was detected a few times. What it binds is unknown. This may be a read error: a much more frequent sequence differs by one nucleotide. Trimming left V 6 bases short and J 7 bases short, with 27 bases between. Per germline, CDR1 DFQATT and CDR2 SNEGSKA (reference sequence). The CDR3 has 16 residues. Every patient was untreated before thyroid surgery. Authors' analysis steps: Built for papillary thyroid cancer, a distant-metastasis classifier drew on CDR3 differences across clinicopathological groups. TCRdb re-processed the PCR reads through MiXCR. These V and J calls rely on TCRdb rather than the paper's analysis. The sample contains roughly 58,000 clones, approximately 4.1% of which appear only once.

The clonotype was recovered from a female donor with papillary thyroid cancer or a benign thyroid nodule (not recorded which). Some clones in this sample may be carry-over from other donors' samples. This chain links TRBV20-1 with TRBJ2-5, with D maybe TRBD1 (5 bases). Input material: blood. The CDR3 DNA reads as TGCAGTGCCTTACCCCTGACAGCGCCCGGTGTTATGACCCAGTACTTC. Translation gives CSALPLTAPGVMTQYF.